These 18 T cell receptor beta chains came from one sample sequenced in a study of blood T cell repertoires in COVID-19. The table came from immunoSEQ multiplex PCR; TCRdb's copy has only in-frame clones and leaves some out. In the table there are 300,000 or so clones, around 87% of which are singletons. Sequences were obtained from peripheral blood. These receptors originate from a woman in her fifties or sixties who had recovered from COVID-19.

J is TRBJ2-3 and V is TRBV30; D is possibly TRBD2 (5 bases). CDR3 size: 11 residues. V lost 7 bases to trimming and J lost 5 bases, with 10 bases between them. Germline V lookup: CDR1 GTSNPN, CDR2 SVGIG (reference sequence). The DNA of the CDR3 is TGTGCCTTCAGTGCGGGAGATACGCAGTATTTT. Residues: CAFSAGDTQYF.

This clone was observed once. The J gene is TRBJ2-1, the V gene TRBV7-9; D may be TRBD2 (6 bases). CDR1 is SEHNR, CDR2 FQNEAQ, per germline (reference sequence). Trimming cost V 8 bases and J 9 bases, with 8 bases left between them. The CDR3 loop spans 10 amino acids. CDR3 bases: TGTGCCAGCTTCGGGGGTGAGCAGTTCTTC. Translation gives CASFGGEQFF.

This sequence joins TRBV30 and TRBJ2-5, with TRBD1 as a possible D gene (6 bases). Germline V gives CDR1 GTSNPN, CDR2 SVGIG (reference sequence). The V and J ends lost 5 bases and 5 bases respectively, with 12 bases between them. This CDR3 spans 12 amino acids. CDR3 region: CAWQGSGETQYF. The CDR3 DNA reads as TGTGCCTGGCAGGGGTCGGGGGAGACCCAGTACTTC.

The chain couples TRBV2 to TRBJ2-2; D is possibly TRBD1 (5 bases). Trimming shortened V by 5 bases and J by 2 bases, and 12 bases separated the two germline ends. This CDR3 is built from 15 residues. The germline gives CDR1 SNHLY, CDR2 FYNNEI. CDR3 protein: CASSFRQPNTGELFF. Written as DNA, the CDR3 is TGTGCCAGCAGTTTTAGACAGCCTAACACCGGGGAGCTGTTTTTT.

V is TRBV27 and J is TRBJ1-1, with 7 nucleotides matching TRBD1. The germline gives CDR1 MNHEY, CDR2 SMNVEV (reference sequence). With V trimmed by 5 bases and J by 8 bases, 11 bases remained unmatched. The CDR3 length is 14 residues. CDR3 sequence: CASSPLRDSPEAFF. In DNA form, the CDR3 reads TGTGCCAGCAGTCCACTTCGGGACAGTCCCGAAGCTTTCTTT.

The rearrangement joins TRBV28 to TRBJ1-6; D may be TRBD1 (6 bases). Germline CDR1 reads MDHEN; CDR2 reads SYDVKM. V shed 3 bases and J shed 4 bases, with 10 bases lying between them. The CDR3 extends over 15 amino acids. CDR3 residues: CASSFNREYNSPLHF. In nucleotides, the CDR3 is TGTGCCAGCAGTTTTAACAGGGAATATAATTCACCCCTCCACTTT.

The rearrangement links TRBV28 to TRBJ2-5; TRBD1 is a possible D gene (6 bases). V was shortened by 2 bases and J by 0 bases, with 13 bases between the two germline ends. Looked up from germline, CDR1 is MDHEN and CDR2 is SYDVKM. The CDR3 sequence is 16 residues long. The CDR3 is CASSLGYRAYQETQYF. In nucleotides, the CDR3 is TGTGCCAGCAGTTTAGGATACAGGGCTTACCAAGAGACCCAGTACTTC.

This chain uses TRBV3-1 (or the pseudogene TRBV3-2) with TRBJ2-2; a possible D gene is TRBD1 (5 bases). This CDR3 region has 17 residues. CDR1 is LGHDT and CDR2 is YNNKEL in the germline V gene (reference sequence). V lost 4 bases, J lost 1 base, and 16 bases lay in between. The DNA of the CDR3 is TGTGCCAGCAGCCTTCAGAATGCAGGGCAGAACACCGGGGAGCTGTTTTTT. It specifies CASSLQNAGQNTGELFF.

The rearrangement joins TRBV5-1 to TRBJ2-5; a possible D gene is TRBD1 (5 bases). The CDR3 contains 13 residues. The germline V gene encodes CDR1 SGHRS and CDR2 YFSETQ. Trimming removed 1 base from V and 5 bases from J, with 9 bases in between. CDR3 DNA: TGCGCCAGCAGCTTGAGCAGGGCGGAGACCCAGTACTTC. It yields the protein CASSLSRAETQYF.

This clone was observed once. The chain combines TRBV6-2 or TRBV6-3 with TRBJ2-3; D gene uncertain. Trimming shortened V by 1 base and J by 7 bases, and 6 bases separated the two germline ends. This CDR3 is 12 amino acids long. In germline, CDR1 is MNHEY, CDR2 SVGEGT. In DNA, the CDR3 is TGTGCCAGCAGTTACTTTGCTAATACGCAGTATTTT. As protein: CASSYFANTQYF.

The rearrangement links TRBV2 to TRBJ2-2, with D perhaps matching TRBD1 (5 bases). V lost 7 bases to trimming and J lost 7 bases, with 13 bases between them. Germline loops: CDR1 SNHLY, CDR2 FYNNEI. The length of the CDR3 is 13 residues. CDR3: CASKKGQGGELFF. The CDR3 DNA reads TGTGCCAGCAAGAAGGGGCAGGGCGGGGAGCTGTTTTTT. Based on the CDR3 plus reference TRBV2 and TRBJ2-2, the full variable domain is EPEVTQTPSHQVTQMGQEVILRCVPISNHLYFYWYRQILGQKVEFLVSFYNNEISEKSEIFDDQFSVERPDGSNFTLKIRSTKLEDSAMYFCASKKGQGGELFFGEGSRLTVL.

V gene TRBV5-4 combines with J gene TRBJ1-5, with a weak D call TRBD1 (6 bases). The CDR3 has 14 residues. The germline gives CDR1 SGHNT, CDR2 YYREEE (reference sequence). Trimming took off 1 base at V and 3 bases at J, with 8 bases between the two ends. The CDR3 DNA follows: TGTGCCAGCAGCTTGAAGGGGGTCAATCAGCCCCAGCATTTT. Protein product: CASSLKGVNQPQHF.

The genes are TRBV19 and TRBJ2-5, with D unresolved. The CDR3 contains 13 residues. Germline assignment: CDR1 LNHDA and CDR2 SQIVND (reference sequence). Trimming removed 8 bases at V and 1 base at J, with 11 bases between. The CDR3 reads CASRVGSQETQYF. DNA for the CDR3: TGTGCCAGTCGCGTGGGCAGCCAAGAGACCCAGTACTTC. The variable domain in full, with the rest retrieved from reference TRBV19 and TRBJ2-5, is DGGITQSPKYLFRKEGQNVTLSCEQNLNHDAMYWYRQDPGQGLRLIYYSQIVNDFQKGDIAEGYSVSREKKESFPLTVTSAQKNPTAFYLCASRVGSQETQYFGPGTRLLVL.

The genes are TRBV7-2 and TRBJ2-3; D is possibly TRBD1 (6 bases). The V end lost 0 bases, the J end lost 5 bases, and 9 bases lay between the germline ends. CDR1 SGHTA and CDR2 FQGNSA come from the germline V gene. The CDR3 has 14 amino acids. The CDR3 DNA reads TGTGCCAGCAGCTTAGCTTCAGGGGTAGATACGCAGTATTTT. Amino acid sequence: CASSLASGVDTQYF.

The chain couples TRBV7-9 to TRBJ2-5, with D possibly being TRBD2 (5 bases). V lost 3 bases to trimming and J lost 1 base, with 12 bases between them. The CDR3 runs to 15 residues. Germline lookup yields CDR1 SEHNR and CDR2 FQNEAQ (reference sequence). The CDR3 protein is CASSLFLASQETQYF. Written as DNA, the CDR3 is TGTGCCAGCAGCTTGTTTCTAGCCAGCCAAGAGACCCAGTACTTC.

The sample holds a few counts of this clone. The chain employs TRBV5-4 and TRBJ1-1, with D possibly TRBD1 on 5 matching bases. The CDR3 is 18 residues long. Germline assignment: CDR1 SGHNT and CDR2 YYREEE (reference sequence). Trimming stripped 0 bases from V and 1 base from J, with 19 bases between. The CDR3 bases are TGTGCCAGCAGCTTGGCCAGGGCTGGATTTTTTCGGAACACTGAAGCTTTCTTT. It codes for CASSLARAGFFRNTEAFF.

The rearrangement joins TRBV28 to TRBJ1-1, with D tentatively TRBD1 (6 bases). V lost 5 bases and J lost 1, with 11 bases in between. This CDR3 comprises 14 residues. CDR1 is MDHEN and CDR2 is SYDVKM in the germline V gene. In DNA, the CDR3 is TGTGCCAGCAGTATCTCCAGGGGGAACACTGAAGCTTTCTTT. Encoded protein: CASSISRGNTEAFF. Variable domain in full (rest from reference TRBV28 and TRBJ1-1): DVKVTQSSRYLVKRTGEKVFLECVQDMDHENMFWYRQDPGLGLRLIYFSYDVKMKEKGDIPEGYSVSREKKERFSLILESASTNQTSMYLCASSISRGNTEAFFGQGTRLTVV.

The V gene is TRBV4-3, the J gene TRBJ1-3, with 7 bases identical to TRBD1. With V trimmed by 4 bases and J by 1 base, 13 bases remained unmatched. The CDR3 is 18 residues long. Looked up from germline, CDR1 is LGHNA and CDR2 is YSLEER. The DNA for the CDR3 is TGCGCCAGCAGCCCCCACAACCGACAGGGAAAATCTGGAAACACCATATATTTT. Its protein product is CASSPHNRQGKSGNTIYF.